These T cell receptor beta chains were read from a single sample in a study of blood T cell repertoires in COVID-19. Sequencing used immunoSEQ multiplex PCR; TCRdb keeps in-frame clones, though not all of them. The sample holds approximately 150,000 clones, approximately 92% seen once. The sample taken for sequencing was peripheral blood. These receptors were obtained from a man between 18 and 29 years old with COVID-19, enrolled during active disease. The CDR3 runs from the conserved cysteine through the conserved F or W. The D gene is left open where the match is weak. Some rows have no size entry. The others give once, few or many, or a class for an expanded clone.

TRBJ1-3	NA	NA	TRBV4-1	CASSQGIGTGNTIYF	TGCGCCAGCAGCCAAGGGATCGGGACTGGAAACACCATATATTTT
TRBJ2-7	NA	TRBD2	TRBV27	CASSLSRLANYEQYF	TGTGCCAGCAGTTTATCGAGACTAGCCAACTACGAGCAGTACTTC
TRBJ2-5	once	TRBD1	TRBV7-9	CASSTGPQGAQYF	TGTGCCAGCAGCACCGGACCGCAGGGGGCCCAGTACTTC
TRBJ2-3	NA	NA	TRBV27	CASSFRRGSTDTQYF	TGTGCCAGCAGTTTCAGGAGGGGAAGCACAGATACGCAGTATTTT
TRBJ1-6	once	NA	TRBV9	CASSVGGVNSPLHF	TGTGCCAGCAGCGTAGGGGGGGTTAATTCACCCCTCCACTTT
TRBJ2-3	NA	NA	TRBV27	CASSLSFLAGPTDTQYF	TGTGCCAGCAGTTTATCGTTCCTGGCGGGACCGACAGATACGCAGTATTTT
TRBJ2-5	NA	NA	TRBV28	CAGGFLETQYF	TGTGCCGGCGGATTTCTAGAGACCCAGTACTTC
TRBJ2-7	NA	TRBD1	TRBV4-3	CASSPGTGGGYEQYF	TGCGCCAGCAGCCCAGGGACAGGGGGTGGGTACGAGCAGTACTTC
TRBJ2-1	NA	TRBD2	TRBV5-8	CASSGLAGDEQFF	TGTGCCAGCAGCGGACTAGCGGGAGATGAGCAGTTCTTC
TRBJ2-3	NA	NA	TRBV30	CAWSVVRGKEDTQYF	TGTGCCTGGAGTGTAGTGCGGGGAAAAGAAGATACGCAGTATTTT
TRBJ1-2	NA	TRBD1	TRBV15	CATSRYRDRGKSDYTF	TGTGCCACCAGCAGATACCGTGACAGGGGAAAATCGGACTACACCTTC
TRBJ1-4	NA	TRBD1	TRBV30	CAWSTPGQGNEKLLF	TGTGCCTGGAGTACCCCGGGACAGGGGAATGAAAAACTGCTTTTT
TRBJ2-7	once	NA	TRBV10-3	CAIRAGSYEQYF	TGTGCCATCAGGGCGGGTTCCTACGAGCAGTACTTC
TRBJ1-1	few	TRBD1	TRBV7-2	CASSLGQVTEAFF	TGTGCCAGCAGCTTGGGACAGGTAACTGAAGCTTTCTTT
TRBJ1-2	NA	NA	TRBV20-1	CSARVGDYTF	TGCAGTGCTAGAGTCGGTGACTACACCTTC
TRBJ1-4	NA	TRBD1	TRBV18	CASSSGQDNEKLLF	TGTGCCAGCTCATCGGGACAGGATAATGAAAAACTGCTTTTT
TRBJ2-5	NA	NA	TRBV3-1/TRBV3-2	CASSQDIVQRGAQYF	TGTGCCAGCAGCCAAGATATTGTGCAGCGAGGAGCCCAGTACTTC
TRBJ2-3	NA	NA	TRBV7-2	CASSLVETDTQYF	TGTGCCAGCAGCTTAGTAGAGACAGATACGCAGTATTTT
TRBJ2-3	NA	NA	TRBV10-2	CASMSRPETDTQYF	TGCGCCAGCATGTCTAGACCTGAAACAGATACGCAGTATTTT
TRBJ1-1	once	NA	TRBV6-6	CASSYSIFRDMTEAFF	TGTGCCAGCAGTTACTCGATCTTCAGGGATATGACTGAAGCTTTCTTT
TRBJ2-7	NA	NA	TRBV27	CASSLFGEQYF	TGTGCCAGCAGTTTATTCGGGGAGCAGTACTTC
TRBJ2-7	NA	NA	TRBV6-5	CASRRPGLYEQYF	TGTGCCAGCAGGCGACCCGGACTCTACGAGCAGTACTTC
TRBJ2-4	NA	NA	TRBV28	CASSLTGEIAKNIQYF	TGTGCCAGCAGCCTTACAGGAGAAATAGCCAAAAACATTCAGTACTTC
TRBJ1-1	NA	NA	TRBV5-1	CASSPLQGKNTEAFF	TGCGCCAGCAGCCCGTTACAGGGTAAGAACACTGAAGCTTTCTTT
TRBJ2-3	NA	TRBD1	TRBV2	CASSELGQDTDTQYF	TGTGCCAGCAGTGAATTGGGACAGGACACAGATACGCAGTATTTT
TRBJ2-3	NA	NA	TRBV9	CAGSVGTAQITQYF	TGTGCCGGCAGCGTAGGGACTGCACAGATAACGCAGTATTTT
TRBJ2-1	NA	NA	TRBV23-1	CASSHRLCYNEQFF	TGCGCCAGCAGTCATCGGTTATGCTACAATGAGCAGTTCTTC
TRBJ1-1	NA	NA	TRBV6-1	CASSEAQGNTEAFF	TGTGCCAGCAGTGAAGCACAGGGGAACACTGAAGCTTTCTTT
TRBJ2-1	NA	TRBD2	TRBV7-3	CASSMGLAGGQEQFF	TGTGCCAGCAGCATGGGACTAGCGGGAGGACAGGAGCAGTTCTTC
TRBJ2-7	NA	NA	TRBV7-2	CASSLGRQGRSYEQYF	TGTGCCAGCAGCTTAGGCCGGCAGGGTCGTTCCTACGAGCAGTACTTC
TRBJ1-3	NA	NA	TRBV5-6	CASSLISLGNTIYF	TGTGCCAGCAGCTTGATCTCTTTAGGAAACACCATATATTTT
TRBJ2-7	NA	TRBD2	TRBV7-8	CASSLGLAVSYEQYF	TGTGCCAGCAGCTTGGGACTAGCGGTTAGCTACGAGCAGTACTTC
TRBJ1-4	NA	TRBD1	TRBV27	CASSLRDRVGEKLFF	TGTGCCAGCAGTCTCAGGGACAGGGTAGGAGAAAAACTGTTTTTT
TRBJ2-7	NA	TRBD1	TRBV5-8	CASSRTRDSSYEQYF	TGTGCCAGCAGCCGAACCCGGGACAGCTCCTACGAGCAGTACTTC
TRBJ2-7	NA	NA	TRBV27	CASSLRTASYEQYF	TGTGCCAGCAGTTTGCGGACAGCCTCCTACGAGCAGTACTTC
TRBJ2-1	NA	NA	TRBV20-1	CSASMGRLVKNNEQFF	TGCAGTGCTAGTATGGGTCGTCTAGTCAAAAACAATGAGCAGTTCTTC
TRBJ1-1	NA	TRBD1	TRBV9	CASSVGGTGNTEAFF	TGTGCCAGCAGCGTAGGCGGGACAGGGAACACTGAAGCTTTCTTT
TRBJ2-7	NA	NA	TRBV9	CASSVAGASYEQYF	TGTGCCAGCAGCGTAGCAGGGGCCTCCTACGAGCAGTACTTC
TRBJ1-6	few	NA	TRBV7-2	CASMAGQTLVSPLHF	TGTGCGAGCATGGCAGGGCAAACTCTCGTATCACCCCTCCACTTT
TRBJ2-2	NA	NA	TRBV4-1	CASSQVFQGAGTGELFF	TGCGCCAGCAGCCAAGTTTTCCAGGGAGCGGGCACCGGGGAGCTGTTTTTT
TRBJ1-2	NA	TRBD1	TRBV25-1	CASSEFLGTDGNYGYTF	TGTGCCAGCAGTGAATTTCTGGGGACAGACGGCAACTATGGCTACACCTTC